The 9 T cell receptor beta chains below were found in one sample sequenced in a study of blood T cell repertoires in COVID-19. Clones were sequenced by immunoSEQ multiplex PCR, and TCRdb holds only the in-frame ones, with some missing. Of some 260,000 clones listed, roughly 80% are singletons. Sequenced sample: peripheral blood. Receptor source: an elderly man with acute or convalescent COVID-19.

V gene TRBV18 combines with J gene TRBJ1-4; D remains unclear. Germline values: CDR1 KGHSH, CDR2 LQKENI. The CDR3 has 15 amino acids. The germline V and J ends were trimmed by 4 bases and 4 bases, with 13 bases remaining between them. The CDR3 loop reads CASSLHFRDNEKLFF. CDR3 coding DNA: TGTGCCAGCTCACTCCACTTCCGGGATAATGAAAAACTGTTTTTT.

The table lists this clone with a few counts. The rearrangement joins TRBV6-6 to TRBJ2-7, with TRBD1 matching over 8 bases. The CDR3 is made up of 14 amino acids. Germline trimming cut 0 bases from V and 6 bases from J; bases unmatched to any gene: 4. Per germline, CDR1 MNHNY and CDR2 SVGAGI (reference sequence). DNA for the CDR3: TGTGCCAGCAGTTACTCCGGGACAGGTCCCGAGCAGTACTTC. This encodes CASSYSGTGPEQYF.

This chain uses TRBV5-8 with TRBJ2-3, with 10 bases lining up with TRBD2. Trimming removed 1 base from V and 0 bases from J; junction bases left unmatched: 5. The CDR3 has 17 amino acids. From germline, CDR1 is SGHTS and CDR2 YDEGEE. This CDR3 reads CASSLWPSGGSTDTQYF. As DNA, the CDR3 is TGTGCCAGCAGCTTGTGGCCTAGCGGGGGTAGCACAGATACGCAGTATTTT.

V usage is TRBV24-1 and J usage is TRBJ2-1; a weak D match, TRBD2 (5 bases). The CDR3 has 18 residues. The V end lost 9 bases, the J end lost 6 bases, and 29 bases lay between the germline ends. Germline V lookup: CDR1 KGHDR, CDR2 SFDVKD. CDR3 DNA: TGTGCCACCGAGGGTTTTGGACCCCAGAGGGCCGCTAGCAATGAGCAGTTCTTC. Translation gives CATEGFGPQRAASNEQFF.

The chain combines TRBV24-1 with TRBJ2-1; no clear D gene. The CDR3 consists of 12 residues. Germline V gene data show CDR1 as KGHDR and CDR2 as SFDVKD. The V end lost 1 base, the J end lost 7 bases, and 4 bases lay between the germline ends. The DNA for the CDR3 is TGTGCCACCAGTGATTTCTCGAATGAGCAGTTCTTC. Protein sequence: CATSDFSNEQFF.

The chain is built from TRBV7-9 and TRBJ1-3; a possible D gene is TRBD1 (6 bases). V dropped 5 bases and J dropped 0 bases, with 14 bases sitting between them. The germline V gene encodes CDR1 SEHNR and CDR2 FQNEAQ (reference sequence). The CDR3 consists of 16 residues. In DNA, the CDR3 is TGTGCCAGCAGCGTATTGGGGGGGCTCTCTGGAAACACCATATATTTT. It yields the protein CASSVLGGLSGNTIYF.

This chain joins TRBV21-1 and TRBJ2-7; the D call TRBD2 from the table was never checked on the DNA. TRBV21-1 is termed a pseudogene. The CDR3 runs 11 residues. This chain's CDR3 is CASSRSIEQYF. DNA for the CDR3: TGTGCCAGCAGCAGGAGCATCGAGCAGTACTTC.

In DNA form, the CDR3 reads TGTGCCAGCAGTTTAAGAGGGTCTAACACTGAAGCTTTCTTT. This sequence encodes CASSLRGSNTEAFF. V gene TRBV27 combines with J gene TRBJ1-1, with D hard to call. Germline V gene sequence: CDR1 MNHEY, CDR2 SMNVEV (reference sequence). CDR3 length equals 14 residues. V shed 2 bases and J shed 2 bases, with 9 bases lying between them.

This sequence joins TRBV5-1 and TRBJ2-7; TRBD2 is a possible D gene (6 bases). This CDR3 comprises 15 residues. Per the germline V gene, CDR1 is SGHRS and CDR2 is YFSETQ. V gave up 3 bases and J gave up 5 bases, with 18 bases separating them. This CDR3 reads CASSWRGEVRDEQYF. CDR3 bases: TGCGCCAGCAGCTGGCGCGGGGAAGTGCGCGACGAGCAGTACTTC. Looking up the rest from reference TRBV5-1 and TRBJ2-7 gives the full variable domain: KAGVTQTPRYLIKTRGQQVTLSCSPISGHRSVSWYQQTPGQGLQFLFEYFSETQRNKGNFPGRFSGRQFSNSRSEMNVSTLELGDSALYLCASSWRGEVRDEQYFGPGTRLTVT.